The present T cell receptor (beta chain) was sequenced within a study of blood T cells in healthy people across ages. This CDR3 has 15 residues. In germline, CDR1 is SGHTA, CDR2 FQGTGA. Trimming stripped 6 bases from V and 5 bases from J, with 16 bases between. PCR was performed a second time for about 7 to 11 cycles using a sample-barcoded 5' primer and a J-beta primer mix. TCRdb itself ran the 5' RACE reads through MiXCR, one entry per CDR3 protein. Of approximately 780,000 distinct CDR3 sequences listed, around 25% were seen once; the top ten hold 2.5% to 3.5%. These sequences were also reported in another study, on T cells of mothers and their children. That study adds: All donors were healthy and Caucasian; they were a few mothers and their six children.

Input material: blood. The chain employs TRBV7-3 and TRBJ2-2, with a weak D call TRBD2 (6 bases). The TCR originated in a boy under 18 in good health. The CDR3 coding sequence is TGTGCCAGCAGTATTAATAGCGGTGGGACCGGGGAGCTGTTTTTT. Amino acids: CASSINSGGTGELFF.